The 9 T cell receptor beta chains in this list originate from one sample, sequenced in a study of blood T cells in healthy people across ages. Combining a sample-barcoded 5' primer with a J-beta primer mix, a second PCR ran for roughly 7 to 12 cycles. TCRdb reanalysed the 5' RACE reads using MiXCR and keeps one entry per CDR3 protein. The sample has just under 750,000 distinct CDR3 sequences; 22% are singletons. What was sequenced was blood. These receptors were taken from an older man in good health.

The chain couples TRBV5-1 to TRBJ2-1; D gene uncertain. This CDR3 is built from 14 residues. V was cut by 0 bases and J by 10 bases, with 14 bases left in between. The germline V gene encodes CDR1 SGHRS and CDR2 YFSETQ. Here the CDR3 DNA reads TGCGCCAGCAGCTTGGGACCACCAGGCAGAGAGCAGTTCTTC. Translating it yields CASSLGPPGREQFF. Combining the CDR3 with reference TRBV5-1 and TRBJ2-1 gives the whole variable domain KAGVTQTPRYLIKTRGQQVTLSCSPISGHRSVSWYQQTPGQGLQFLFEYFSETQRNKGNFPGRFSGRQFSNSRSEMNVSTLELGDSALYLCASSLGPPGREQFFGPGTRLTVL.

In this sample, this clonotype turned up a few times. The chain couples TRBV7-2 to TRBJ2-3; 10 bases line up with TRBD2. The J segment lost 5 bases and the V segment lost 2 bases, leaving 7 bases of the junction unmatched. The CDR3 runs 16 residues. Germline V gives CDR1 SGHTA, CDR2 FQGNSA. CDR3 sequence: CASSLRASGSGDTQYF. CDR3 sequence (DNA): TGTGCCAGCAGCTTAAGGGCTAGCGGGAGTGGAGATACGCAGTATTTT.

With regard to this clonotype: One end of the junction varies from germline; a read error may be responsible. The chain recombines TRBV7-2 with TRBJ2-1; D is unclear. Germline CDR1 and CDR2: SGHTA and FQGNSA. This CDR3 region has 18 residues. CDR3 sequence (DNA): TGTGCCGGCAGCTTAACGCTATCACGTGTAAGCTCCTACAATGAGCAGTTCTTC. As protein: CAGSLTLSRVSSYNEQFF.

This clonotype came up a few times. The chain joins TRBV28 to TRBJ2-7, with TRBD2 as a possible D gene (5 bases). Germline V gene lookup returns CDR1 MDHEN and CDR2 SYDVKM. V was cut by 2 bases and J by 7 bases, with 6 bases left in between. The CDR3 spans 11 residues. The CDR3 DNA is TGTGCCAGCAGTTTACGACTAGAGCAGTACTTC. Amino acid sequence: CASSLRLEQYF.

V is TRBV5-6 and J is TRBJ2-5, with 7 bases aligning to TRBD1. TRBJ2-7 explains the end of the DNA better; the J call may be wrong. The CDR3 spans 13 residues. In germline, CDR1 is SGHDT, CDR2 YYEEEE. The CDR3 nucleotides read TGTGCCAGCACCAAATCCCGGGACAGCGAGCAGTACTTC. The encoded protein is CASTKSRDSEQYF.

This clonotype was seen only a few times. This chain joins TRBV20-1 and TRBJ2-4; possible D gene TRBD2, 6 bases. Trimming cost V 5 bases and J 6 bases, with 20 bases left between them. This CDR3 is built from 15 residues. The germline gives CDR1 DFQATT, CDR2 SNEGSKA (reference sequence). In DNA form, the CDR3 reads TGCAGTGCTCCGGGACTCCCGAAGGTGTCAAACATTCAGTACTTC. It specifies CSAPGLPKVSNIQYF.

This clonotype was counted between two and nine times. The rearrangement joins TRBV7-7 to TRBJ2-3, with D perhaps being TRBD1 or TRBD2 (6 bases each). V was shortened by 5 bases and J by 5 bases, with 11 bases between the two germline ends. Germline CDR1 is SSHAT and CDR2 is FNYEAQ (reference sequence). CDR3 length equals 13 residues. This CDR3 reads CASSARGRDTQYF. In DNA, the CDR3 is TGTGCCAGCAGCGCCCGGGGGCGAGATACGCAGTATTTT.

V usage is TRBV18 and J usage is TRBJ2-3; no clear D gene. The CDR3 spans 15 residues. V shed 6 bases and J shed 6 bases, with 19 bases lying between them. The V gene's germline CDR1 is KGHSH and CDR2 LQKENI. In DNA form, the CDR3 reads TGTGCCAGCTCGCCTGGACGTATCATTCGGGATACGCAGTATTTT. Its protein product is CASSPGRIIRDTQYF.

This clonotype showed up just a few times. V and J are TRBV6-6 and TRBJ2-5; D may be TRBD2 (6 bases). Germline lookup yields CDR1 MNHNY and CDR2 SVGAGI (reference sequence). V lost 5 bases to trimming and J lost 1 base, with 11 bases between them. The CDR3 covers 14 residues. The CDR3 DNA sequence: TGTGCCAGCAGTCCGGCGGGATCCCAAGAGACCCAGTACTTC. Translating it yields CASSPAGSQETQYF.